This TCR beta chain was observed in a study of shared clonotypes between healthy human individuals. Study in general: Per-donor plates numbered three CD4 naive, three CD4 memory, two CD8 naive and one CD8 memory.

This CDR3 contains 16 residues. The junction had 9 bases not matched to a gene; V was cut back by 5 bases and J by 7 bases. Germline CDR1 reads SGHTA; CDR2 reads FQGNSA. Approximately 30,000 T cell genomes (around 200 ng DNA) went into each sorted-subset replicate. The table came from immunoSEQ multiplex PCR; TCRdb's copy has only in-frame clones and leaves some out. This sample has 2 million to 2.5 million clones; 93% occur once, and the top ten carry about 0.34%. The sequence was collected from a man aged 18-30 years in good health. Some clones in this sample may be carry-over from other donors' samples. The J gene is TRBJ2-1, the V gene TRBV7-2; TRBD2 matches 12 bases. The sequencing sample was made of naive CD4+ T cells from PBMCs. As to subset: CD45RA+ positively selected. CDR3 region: CASSPRTSGAGNEQFF. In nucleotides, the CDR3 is TGTGCCAGCAGCCCCCGGACTAGCGGGGCCGGGAATGAGCAGTTCTTC.